What follows describes a single T cell receptor beta chain. Its antigen specificity is not known. The record has no base qualities; no much larger clone is one base away. This entry comes from a study of Graves' ophthalmopathy and Graves' hyperthyroidism (dated by TCRdb to about 2018). About the study as a whole: A patient counted as having stable hyperthyroidism if there was no progression to ophthalmopathy within 18 months of follow-up. The study used signatures of the TCR beta repertoire to tell Graves' ophthalmopathy apart from Graves' hyperthyroidism and to predict which patients would progress to ophthalmopathy. In total, some 130 blood samples were TCR-sequenced: fewer than 50 ophthalmopathy, roughly 77 hyperthyroidism and approximately 17 hyperthyroidism-to-ophthalmopathy patients. To explore V-J signatures that separate ophthalmopathy from hyperthyroidism, a discovery set of approximately 100 patients was enrolled, consisting of about 41 with ophthalmopathy and fewer than 60 with stable hyperthyroidism. An independent validation cohort comprised roughly 20 hyperthyroidism patients and 17 patients who later progressed from hyperthyroidism to ophthalmopathy. T-cell repertoires of thyroid tissue and blood were compared in six hyperthyroidism patients. Following sampling, methimazole starting at 30 mg daily was administered to hyperthyroidism patients, and high-dose intravenous methylprednisolone was administered to ophthalmopathy patients.

For repertoire sequencing, TCR beta CDR3 regions were amplified from RNA transcripts. The first round was an RT-PCR using HTBI primers with the Qiagen OneStep RT-PCR kit, and this first round was followed by a second-round multiplex PCR, then size selection and purification. The libraries underwent paired-end sequencing with 100 bp reads on an Illumina HiSeq2000. In the paper's pipeline: SOAPnuke was used for read processing, and reads with adapters, uncalled bases, a mean Phred below 15, or no exact constant-primer or identifier match were discarded. High-quality paired reads were merged with COPE v1.2.5. Each unique nucleotide sequence was defined as a clonotype, and clonotypes were aligned to IMGT TRB V, D and J references with MiTCR v1.1. Only V-J combinations with frequency above 0.0001 were analysed, covering around 99% of repertoires. For each V-J combination, a TCR clonal expansion and chaos score was defined as the ratio of F50 clonal expansion to chaos observed in the TCRdist matrix. Welch's t-statistics and random forest were used to reduce features to about 14 V-J combinations, which were fed into a naive Bayes classifier. Thyroid-blood repertoire similarity was quantified with the Morisita-Horn index. TCRdb applied fastp at Q25 and MiXCR to the public reads, then kept only in-frame beta chains. Each CDR3 protein gets just one entry, which takes the most common genes and DNA from the rows behind it. None of the V and J calls come from the authors' own analysis; TCRdb made them. This sample holds about 550,000 distinct CDR3 sequences; less than 45% were observed only once. Over 3.5% of the sample is taken by the ten largest.

There are 13 amino acids in the CDR3, from cysteine to phenylalanine inclusive. Only the CDR3 part of the read is kept: 39 bases, read in frame from the first base. From a lookup of the germline V gene, CDR1 and CDR2 are SQVTM and ANQGSEA. Trimming takes 7 bases off V and 6 bases off J; junction bases not matched to a gene: 8. Paper-wide results and their limitations: The 13-signature model separated ophthalmopathy from stable hyperthyroidism with around 90% sensitivity and 81% to 82% specificity in cross-validation, and 80%/75% in the test set. In validation, the model predicted ophthalmopathy progression with 55% to 71% sensitivity and roughly 72% specificity; eleven to twelve predicted patients were CT-confirmed with GO in a median of about 6.2 months. Sample size was not statistically predetermined, and group allocation was not concealed from the investigators. Most expanded thyroid clonotypes with frequency above 0.001 were also detected in blood, suggesting blood repertoires may reflect the thyroid immune response.

Patients with hyperthyroidism were aged 18 to 65 years, had been newly diagnosed, and had a disease duration of less than 2 months. Patients with other autoimmune diseases, uncontrolled infections, pregnancy or lactation were excluded from the study. Clinical symptoms, serum thyroxine, TRAb, thyroid ultrasound and orbital computed tomography were used for diagnosis. Trizol reagent was used to extract the total RNA, and its quality was then checked on an Agilent 2100 Bioanalyzer. This chain joins TRBV29-1 to TRBJ2-3, with 9 bases matching TRBD2. This TCR was sampled from an adult man with Graves' hyperthyroidism. Sequenced: peripheral blood or thyroid tissue (not recorded which). CDR3 loop: CSGAGGSRDTQYF. The DNA sequence reads TGCAGCGGAGCGGGGGGATCCCGGGATACGCAGTATTTT.